These 17 T cell receptor beta chains originate from one sample sequenced in a study of cytomegalovirus exposure and HLA in healthy donors. Data came from immunoSEQ multiplex PCR; TCRdb stores just in-frame clones and leaves some out. Seen here are fewer than 350,000 clones, approximately 88% observed once, and the top ten hold roughly 1%. What was sequenced was PBMCs. The source is a woman in her late teens or twenties in good health and CMV-seronegative.

This chain uses TRBV28 with TRBJ1-5; D is unclear. Between the trimmed V and J ends, which lost 2 bases and 0 bases, there was a span of 8 bases. CDR3 length: 15 residues. Germline CDR1 reads MDHEN; CDR2 reads SYDVKM. In DNA form, the CDR3 reads TGTGCCAGCAGTTTAACCGGAGGTAGCAATCAGCCCCAGCATTTT. Translating gives CASSLTGGSNQPQHF.

The J gene is TRBJ2-1, the V gene TRBV5-1, with D hard to call. Germline assignment: CDR1 SGHRS and CDR2 YFSETQ. With 5 bases removed from V and 0 bases from J, the gap between germline ends came to 12 bases. This CDR3 comprises 15 residues. In DNA form, the CDR3 reads TGCGCCAGCAGACCCCTAACGAGCTCCTACAATGAGCAGTTCTTC. Amino acids: CASRPLTSSYNEQFF.

This sequence joins TRBV5-1 and TRBJ2-1; 7 bases align to TRBD1. V lost 3 bases, J lost 0 bases, and 6 bases stayed unmatched. The CDR3 sequence is 16 residues long. Per germline, CDR1 SGHRS and CDR2 YFSETQ. The CDR3 loop is CASSSRTGLSYNEQFF. CDR3 bases: TGCGCCAGCAGCTCACGGACAGGCCTCTCCTACAATGAGCAGTTCTTC.

This sequence joins TRBV4-1 and TRBJ2-7; tentatively, D is TRBD2 (6 bases). Between the trimmed V and J ends, which lost 1 base and 7 bases, there was a span of 11 bases. Germline V lookup: CDR1 MGHRA, CDR2 YSYEKL. The CDR3 is 13 residues long. CDR3 residues: CASSQVGAGEQYF. CDR3 sequence (DNA): TGCGCCAGCAGCCAAGTCGGGGCGGGGGAGCAGTACTTC.

This clone was seen a handful of times. The V and J genes are TRBV4-1 and TRBJ1-5; D is ambiguous. This CDR3 region has 14 residues. V lost 4 bases and J lost 2, with 9 bases in between. In germline, CDR1 is MGHRA, CDR2 YSYEKL. In nucleotides, the CDR3 is TGCGCCAGCAGCCCCCGGCAGGGCAATCAGCCCCAGCATTTT. Translating it yields CASSPRQGNQPQHF.

V and J are TRBV6-5 and TRBJ1-2, with D unclear. Trimming cost V 5 bases and J 2 bases, with 9 bases left between them. CDR1 MNHEY and CDR2 SVGAGI come from the germline V gene. The length of the CDR3 is 13 residues. The CDR3 nucleotides read TGTGCCAGCAGTACCCGGGAAAACTATGGCTACACCTTC. Protein: CASSTRENYGYTF.

This chain uses TRBV7-8 with TRBJ2-7; 15 bases are shared with TRBD2. The CDR3 runs 16 residues. The J segment lost 7 bases and the V segment lost 5 bases, leaving 9 bases of the junction unmatched. The germline gives CDR1 SGHVS, CDR2 FQNEAQ. The CDR3 region has the DNA TGTGCCAGCAGCACTTCTGGACTAGCGGGAGGGTCTGAGCAGTACTTC. It codes for CASSTSGLAGGSEQYF.

The gene calls are TRBV15 and TRBJ1-1, with no clear D. CDR1 and CDR2 (germline): LNHNV, YYDKDF (reference sequence). The germline V and J ends were trimmed by 3 bases and 5 bases, with 10 bases remaining between them. The CDR3 loop spans 13 amino acids. The chain's CDR3 is CATSSLSRTEAFF. DNA for the CDR3: TGTGCCACCAGCAGTTTATCTAGGACTGAAGCTTTCTTT.

The rearrangement joins TRBV4-1 to TRBJ2-7, with a possible D match to TRBD1 (5 bases). The CDR3 is 13 amino acids. Germline CDR1 reads MGHRA; CDR2 reads YSYEKL. V was shortened by 3 bases and J by 0 bases, with 6 bases between the two germline ends. Here the CDR3 DNA reads TGCGCCAGCAGCCATCAGGGCTCCTACGAGCAGTACTTC. This translates into CASSHQGSYEQYF.

The CDR3 loop is CASSDMGRWEQFF. DNA of the CDR3: TGTGCCAGCAGTGATATGGGCCGGTGGGAGCAGTTCTTC. This chain uses TRBV2 with TRBJ2-1; D is uncertain. The V end was cut by 3 bases, the J end by 10 bases, with 13 bases between. The CDR3 totals 13 residues. Germline lookup yields CDR1 SNHLY and CDR2 FYNNEI. The whole variable domain, filled in from reference TRBV2 and TRBJ2-1, reads EPEVTQTPSHQVTQMGQEVILRCVPISNHLYFYWYRQILGQKVEFLVSFYNNEISEKSEIFDDQFSVERPDGSNFTLKIRSTKLEDSAMYFCASSDMGRWEQFFGPGTRLTVL.

The CDR3 DNA reads as TGTGCCAGCAGTTTCCAGCGATTAGATACGCAGTATTTT. This gives the protein CASSFQRLDTQYF. This chain uses TRBV27 with TRBJ2-3, with D unclear. Germline lookup yields CDR1 MNHEY and CDR2 SMNVEV (reference sequence). This CDR3 spans 13 amino acids. V was cut by 3 bases and J by 5 bases, with 9 bases left in between.

The CDR3 here is CASSFGGRAVEQFF. CDR3 bases: TGTGCCAGCAGTTTTGGCGGGAGGGCCGTTGAGCAGTTCTTC. The gene calls are TRBV27 and TRBJ2-1; 9 nucleotides line up with TRBD2. J gave up 9 bases and V 3 bases, and 6 bases lay outside the gene matches. Per germline, CDR1 MNHEY and CDR2 SMNVEV (reference sequence). The CDR3 spans 14 residues.

Remarks on this clone: The same CDR3 also results from other DNA sequences found in this sample. The chain is built from TRBV27 and TRBJ2-7; TRBD2 aligns across 14 bases. After removal of 6 bases from V and 6 bases from J, the junction contained 7 bases not matched to a gene. CDR3 size: 15 residues. The germline CDR1 and CDR2 sequences are MNHEY and SMNVEV (reference sequence). The CDR3 region has the DNA TGTGCCAGCAGCCTAGGGACTAGCGGGAGAGGCGAGCAGTACTTC. The encoded protein is CASSLGTSGRGEQYF.

CDR3 nucleotide sequence: TGCAGCGTCGCATCAAACACAGGGAGTGAAGCTTTCTTT. It encodes CSVASNTGSEAFF. The genes are TRBV29-1 and TRBJ1-1; TRBD1 is a possible D gene (6 bases). Looked up from germline, CDR1 is SQVTM and CDR2 is ANQGSEA. This CDR3 contains 13 residues. V lost 6 bases, J lost 7 bases, and 18 bases lay in between. Together with reference TRBV29-1 and TRBJ1-1, the CDR3 gives the full variable domain: SAVISQKPSRDICQRGTSLTIQCQVDSQVTMMFWYRQQPGQSLTLIATANQGSEATYESGFVIDKFPISRPNLTFSTLTVSNMSPEDSSIYLCSVASNTGSEAFFGQGTRLTVV.

The J gene is TRBJ2-1, the V gene TRBV28, with 8 bases aligning to TRBD2. The V and J ends lost 5 bases and 2 bases, in that order; junction bases with no gene match: 8. This CDR3 contains 16 residues. Germline values: CDR1 MDHEN, CDR2 SYDVKM. This chain's CDR3 is CASSQEAGAAYNEQFF. The CDR3 DNA reads TGTGCCAGCAGTCAAGAAGCGGGAGCGGCCTACAATGAGCAGTTCTTC.

Here the CDR3 reads CASSPRIGQEGTGELFF. The CDR3 coding sequence is TGTGCCAGCTCACCACGGATCGGACAGGAGGGCACCGGGGAGCTGTTTTTT. The V and J genes are TRBV18 and TRBJ2-2, with a tentative D call TRBD1 (7 bases). The CDR3 spans 17 residues. CDR1 is KGHSH and CDR2 is LQKENI in the germline V gene. The germline V and J ends were trimmed by 1 base and 4 bases, with 16 bases remaining between them.

The genes are TRBV29-1 and TRBJ2-1, with 15 nucleotides matching TRBD2. V was pared by 7 bases and J by 7 bases, with 11 bases of the junction left unmatched. The germline V gene has CDR1 SQVTM and CDR2 ANQGSEA. This CDR3 is built from 16 residues. The CDR3 DNA sequence: TGCAGCGGACCACCGGGACTAGCGGGAGGAGGTAATGAGCAGTTCTTC. Amino acid sequence: CSGPPGLAGGGNEQFF.